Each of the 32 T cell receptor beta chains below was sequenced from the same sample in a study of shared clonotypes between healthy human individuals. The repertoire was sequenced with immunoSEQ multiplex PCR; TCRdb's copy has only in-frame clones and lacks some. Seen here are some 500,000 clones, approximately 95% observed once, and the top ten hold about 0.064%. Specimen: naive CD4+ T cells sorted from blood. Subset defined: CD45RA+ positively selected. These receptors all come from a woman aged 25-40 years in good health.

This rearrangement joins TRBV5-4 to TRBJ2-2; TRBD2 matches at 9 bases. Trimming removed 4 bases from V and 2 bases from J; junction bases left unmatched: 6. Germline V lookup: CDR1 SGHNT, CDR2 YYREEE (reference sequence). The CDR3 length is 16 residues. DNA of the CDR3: TGTGCCAGCAGCCACCTAGCGGGATTTAACACCGGGGAGCTGTTTTTT. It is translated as CASSHLAGFNTGELFF.

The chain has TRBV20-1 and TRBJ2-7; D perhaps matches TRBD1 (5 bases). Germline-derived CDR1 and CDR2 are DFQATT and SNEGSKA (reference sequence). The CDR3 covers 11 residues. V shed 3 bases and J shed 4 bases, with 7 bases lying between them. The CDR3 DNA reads TGCAGTGCTAGCACAGGTTACGAGCAGTACTTC. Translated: CSASTGYEQYF.

CDR3 bases: TGTGCCAGCAGTCTCATGGCCAACACTGAAGCTTTCTTT. This gives the protein CASSLMANTEAFF. This rearrangement joins TRBV28 to TRBJ1-1; D not resolved. Per germline, CDR1 MDHEN and CDR2 SYDVKM. The CDR3 contains 13 residues. Trimming stripped 5 bases from V and 2 bases from J, with 9 bases between.

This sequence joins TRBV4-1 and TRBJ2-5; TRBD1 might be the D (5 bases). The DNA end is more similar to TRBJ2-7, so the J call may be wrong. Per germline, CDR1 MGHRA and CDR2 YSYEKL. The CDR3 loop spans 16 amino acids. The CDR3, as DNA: TGCGCCAGCAGCCAAGTGGGGCAGGGAATACGCTACGAGCAGTACTTC. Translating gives CASSQVGQGIRYEQYF.

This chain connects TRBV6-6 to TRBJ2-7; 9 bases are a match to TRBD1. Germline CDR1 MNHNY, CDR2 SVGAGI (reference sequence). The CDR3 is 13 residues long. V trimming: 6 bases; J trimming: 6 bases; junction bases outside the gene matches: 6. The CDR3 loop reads CASSWGQGAEQYF. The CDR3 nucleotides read TGTGCCAGCAGCTGGGGACAGGGCGCCGAGCAGTACTTC.

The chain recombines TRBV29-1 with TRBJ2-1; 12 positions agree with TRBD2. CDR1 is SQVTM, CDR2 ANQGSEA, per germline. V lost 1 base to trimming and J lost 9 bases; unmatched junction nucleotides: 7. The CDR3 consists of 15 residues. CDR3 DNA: TGCAGCGTTGAAGCCTACTTACTAGCGGGAGGTGAGCAGTTCTTC. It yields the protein CSVEAYLLAGGEQFF.

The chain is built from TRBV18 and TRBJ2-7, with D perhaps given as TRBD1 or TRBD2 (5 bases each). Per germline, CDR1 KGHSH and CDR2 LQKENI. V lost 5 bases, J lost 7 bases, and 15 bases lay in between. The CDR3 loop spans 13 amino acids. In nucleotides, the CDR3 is TGTGCCAGCTCAGGCTCTGAGGGGTCTGAGCAGTACTTC. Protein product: CASSGSEGSEQYF.

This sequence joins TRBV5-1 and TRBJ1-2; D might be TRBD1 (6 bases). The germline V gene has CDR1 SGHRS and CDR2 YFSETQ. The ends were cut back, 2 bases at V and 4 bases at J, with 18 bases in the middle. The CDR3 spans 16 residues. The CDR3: CASSFQGGEQLYGYTF. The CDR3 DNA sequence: TGCGCCAGCAGCTTTCAAGGGGGAGAACAACTCTATGGCTACACCTTC.

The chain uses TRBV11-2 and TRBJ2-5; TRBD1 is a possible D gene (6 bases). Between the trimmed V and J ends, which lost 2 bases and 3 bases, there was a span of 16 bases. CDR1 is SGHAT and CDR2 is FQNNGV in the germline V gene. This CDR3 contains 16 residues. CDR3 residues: CASSLTGTGIKETQYF. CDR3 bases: TGTGCCAGCAGCTTAACAGGGACCGGAATAAAAGAGACCCAGTACTTC.

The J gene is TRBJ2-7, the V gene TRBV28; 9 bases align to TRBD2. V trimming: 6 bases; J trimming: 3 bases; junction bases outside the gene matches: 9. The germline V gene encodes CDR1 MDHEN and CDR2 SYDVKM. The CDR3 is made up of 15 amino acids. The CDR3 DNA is TGTGCCAGCAGCCAGACTAGCGGAGGGAGCTACGAGCAGTACTTC. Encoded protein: CASSQTSGGSYEQYF.

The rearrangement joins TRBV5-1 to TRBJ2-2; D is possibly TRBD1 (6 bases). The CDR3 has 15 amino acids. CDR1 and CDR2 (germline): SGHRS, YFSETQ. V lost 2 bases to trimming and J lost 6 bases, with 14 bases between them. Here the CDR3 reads CASSFEAGVAGELFF. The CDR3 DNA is TGCGCCAGCAGCTTTGAGGCAGGGGTGGCCGGGGAGCTGTTTTTT.

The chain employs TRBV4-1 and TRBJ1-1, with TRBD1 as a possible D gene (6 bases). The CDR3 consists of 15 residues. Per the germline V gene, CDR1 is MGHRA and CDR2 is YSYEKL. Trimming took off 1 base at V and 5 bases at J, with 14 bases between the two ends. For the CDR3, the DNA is TGCGCCAGCAGCCAAGGACCTCTGGGGGCGACTGAAGCTTTCTTT. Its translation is CASSQGPLGATEAFF.

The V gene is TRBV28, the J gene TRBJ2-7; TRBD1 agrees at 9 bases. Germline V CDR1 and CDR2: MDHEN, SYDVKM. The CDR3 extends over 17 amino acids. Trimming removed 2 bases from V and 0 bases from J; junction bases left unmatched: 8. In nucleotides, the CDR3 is TGTGCCAGCAGTTTAGGGGGACAGGGAACCCCCTCCTACGAGCAGTACTTC. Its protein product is CASSLGGQGTPSYEQYF.

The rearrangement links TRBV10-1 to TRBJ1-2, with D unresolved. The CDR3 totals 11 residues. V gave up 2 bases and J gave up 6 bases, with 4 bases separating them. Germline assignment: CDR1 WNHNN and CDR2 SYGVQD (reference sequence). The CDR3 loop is CASSEEDGYTF. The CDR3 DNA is TGCGCCAGCAGTGAGGAGGATGGCTACACCTTC.

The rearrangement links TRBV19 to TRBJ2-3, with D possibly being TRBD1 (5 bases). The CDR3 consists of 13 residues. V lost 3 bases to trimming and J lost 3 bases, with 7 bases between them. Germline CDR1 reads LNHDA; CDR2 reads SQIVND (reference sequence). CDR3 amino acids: CASSIPGTDTQYF. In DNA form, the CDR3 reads TGTGCCAGTAGTATCCCAGGGACAGATACGCAGTATTTT.

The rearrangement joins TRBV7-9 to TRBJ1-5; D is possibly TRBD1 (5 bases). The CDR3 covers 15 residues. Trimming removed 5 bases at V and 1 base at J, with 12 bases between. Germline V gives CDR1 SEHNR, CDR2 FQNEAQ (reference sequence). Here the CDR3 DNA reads TGTGCCAGCAGCCGGGACGGGGGAAGCAATCAGCCCCAGCATTTT. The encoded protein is CASSRDGGSNQPQHF.

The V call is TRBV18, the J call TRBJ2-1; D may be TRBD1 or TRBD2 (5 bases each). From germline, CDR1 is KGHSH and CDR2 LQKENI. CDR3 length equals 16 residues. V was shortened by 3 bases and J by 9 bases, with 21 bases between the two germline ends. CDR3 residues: CASSPLTPGPLPEQFF. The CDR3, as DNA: TGTGCCAGCTCACCGCTTACACCGGGGCCTCTACCTGAGCAGTTCTTC.

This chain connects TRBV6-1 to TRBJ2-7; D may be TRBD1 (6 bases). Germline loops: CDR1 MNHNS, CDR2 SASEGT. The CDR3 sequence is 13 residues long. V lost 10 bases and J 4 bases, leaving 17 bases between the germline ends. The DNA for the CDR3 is TGTGCCACCAGGGACACTGGCCCTTACGAGCAGTACTTC. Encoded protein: CATRDTGPYEQYF.

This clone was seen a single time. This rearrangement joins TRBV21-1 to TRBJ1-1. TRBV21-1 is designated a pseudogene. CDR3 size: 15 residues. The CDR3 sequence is CASSKKKGRSNEAFF. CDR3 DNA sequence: TGTGCCAGCAGCAAGAAGAAAGGGCGTTCTAATGAAGCTTTCTTT.

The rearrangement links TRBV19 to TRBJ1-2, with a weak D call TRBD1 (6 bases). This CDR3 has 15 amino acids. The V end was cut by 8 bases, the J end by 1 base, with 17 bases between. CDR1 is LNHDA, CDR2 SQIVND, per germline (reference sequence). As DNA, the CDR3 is TGTGCCAGTTCATCGGACAGTGCATTTAACTATGGCTACACCTTC. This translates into CASSSDSAFNYGYTF.

The CDR3 DNA sequence: TGCGCCAGCAGCTCGACAGGGCCCTCCTACGAGCAGTACTTC. It specifies CASSSTGPSYEQYF. The chain carries TRBV5-1 and TRBJ2-7; 7 nucleotides align to TRBD1. This CDR3 comprises 14 residues. Unmatched junction bases numbered 3, after V lost 3 bases and J lost 0 bases. CDR1 and CDR2 (germline): SGHRS, YFSETQ.

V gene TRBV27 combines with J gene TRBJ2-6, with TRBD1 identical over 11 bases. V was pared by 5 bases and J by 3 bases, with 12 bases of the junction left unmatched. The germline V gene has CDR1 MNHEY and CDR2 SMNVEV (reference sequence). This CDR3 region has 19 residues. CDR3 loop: CASSPLPRTGGGGANVLTF. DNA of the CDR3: TGTGCCAGCAGTCCCCTCCCTCGGACAGGGGGCGGTGGGGCCAACGTCCTGACTTTC.

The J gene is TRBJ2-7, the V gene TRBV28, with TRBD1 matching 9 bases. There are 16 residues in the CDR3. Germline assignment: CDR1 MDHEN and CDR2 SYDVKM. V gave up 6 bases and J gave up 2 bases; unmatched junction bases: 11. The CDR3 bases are TGTGCCAGCAGGCCCCGACCCGGGACAGGGCCCTACGAGCAGTACTTC. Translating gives CASRPRPGTGPYEQYF.

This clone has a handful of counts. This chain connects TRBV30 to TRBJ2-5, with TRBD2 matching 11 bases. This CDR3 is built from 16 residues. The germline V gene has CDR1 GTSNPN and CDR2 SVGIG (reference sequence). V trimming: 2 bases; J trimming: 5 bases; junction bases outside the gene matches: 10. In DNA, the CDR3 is TGTGCCTGGAGTCGATCTAGCGGGAGGCCAAGGGAGACCCAGTACTTC. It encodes CAWSRSSGRPRETQYF.

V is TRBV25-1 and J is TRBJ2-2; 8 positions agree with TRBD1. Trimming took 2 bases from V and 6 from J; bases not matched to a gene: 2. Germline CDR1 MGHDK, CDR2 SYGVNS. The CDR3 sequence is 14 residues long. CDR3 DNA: TGTGCCAGCAGTGAACGCAGGGGGCCCGGGGAGCTGTTTTTT. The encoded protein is CASSERRGPGELFF.

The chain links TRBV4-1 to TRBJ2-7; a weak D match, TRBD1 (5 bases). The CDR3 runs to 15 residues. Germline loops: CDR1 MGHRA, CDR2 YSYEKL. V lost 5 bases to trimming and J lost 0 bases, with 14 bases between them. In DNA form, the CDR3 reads TGCGCCAGCAGCACGGCCCAGGGTGGCTCCTACGAGCAGTACTTC. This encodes CASSTAQGGSYEQYF.

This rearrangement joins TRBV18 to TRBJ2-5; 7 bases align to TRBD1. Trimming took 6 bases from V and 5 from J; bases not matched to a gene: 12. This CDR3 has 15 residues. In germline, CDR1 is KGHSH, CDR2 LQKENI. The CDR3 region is CASSPLEGAGETQYF. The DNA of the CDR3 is TGTGCCAGCTCCCCCCTTGAGGGGGCCGGGGAGACCCAGTACTTC.

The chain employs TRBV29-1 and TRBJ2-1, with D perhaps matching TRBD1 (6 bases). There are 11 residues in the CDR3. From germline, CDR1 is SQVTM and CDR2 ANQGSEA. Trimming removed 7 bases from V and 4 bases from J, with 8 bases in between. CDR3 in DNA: TGCAGCGGGGGGCATTACAATGAGCAGTTCTTC. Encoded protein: CSGGHYNEQFF.

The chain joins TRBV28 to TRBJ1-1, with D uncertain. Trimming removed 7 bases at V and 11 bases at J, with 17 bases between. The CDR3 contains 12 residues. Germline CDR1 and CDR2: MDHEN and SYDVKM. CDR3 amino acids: CASISRPSSAFF. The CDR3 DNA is TGTGCCAGCATCTCAAGGCCAAGCTCGGCTTTCTTT. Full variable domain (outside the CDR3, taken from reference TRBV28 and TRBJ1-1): DVKVTQSSRYLVKRTGEKVFLECVQDMDHENMFWYRQDPGLGLRLIYFSYDVKMKEKGDIPEGYSVSREKKERFSLILESASTNQTSMYLCASISRPSSAFFGQGTRLTVV.

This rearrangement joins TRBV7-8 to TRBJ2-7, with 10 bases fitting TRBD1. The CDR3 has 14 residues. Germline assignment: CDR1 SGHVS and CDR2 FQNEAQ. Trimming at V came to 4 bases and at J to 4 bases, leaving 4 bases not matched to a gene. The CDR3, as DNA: TGTGCCAGCAGCTCGCGGGACAGGGGTTACGAGCAGTACTTC. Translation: CASSSRDRGYEQYF.

CDR3 bases: TGTGCCAGTAGTATCCCAAGCGGGGTGAAAGGGGATACGCAGTATTTT. The encoded protein is CASSIPSGVKGDTQYF. This chain connects TRBV19 to TRBJ2-3; 7 bases are shared with TRBD2. CDR1 and CDR2 (germline): LNHDA, SQIVND (reference sequence). The CDR3 covers 16 residues. The J segment lost 6 bases and the V segment lost 3 bases, leaving 12 bases of the junction unmatched.

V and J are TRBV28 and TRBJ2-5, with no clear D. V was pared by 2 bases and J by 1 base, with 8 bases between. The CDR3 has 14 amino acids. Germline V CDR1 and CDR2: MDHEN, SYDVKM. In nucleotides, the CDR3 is TGTGCCAGCAGTTTAAGATCGATCCAAGAGACCCAGTACTTC. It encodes CASSLRSIQETQYF.